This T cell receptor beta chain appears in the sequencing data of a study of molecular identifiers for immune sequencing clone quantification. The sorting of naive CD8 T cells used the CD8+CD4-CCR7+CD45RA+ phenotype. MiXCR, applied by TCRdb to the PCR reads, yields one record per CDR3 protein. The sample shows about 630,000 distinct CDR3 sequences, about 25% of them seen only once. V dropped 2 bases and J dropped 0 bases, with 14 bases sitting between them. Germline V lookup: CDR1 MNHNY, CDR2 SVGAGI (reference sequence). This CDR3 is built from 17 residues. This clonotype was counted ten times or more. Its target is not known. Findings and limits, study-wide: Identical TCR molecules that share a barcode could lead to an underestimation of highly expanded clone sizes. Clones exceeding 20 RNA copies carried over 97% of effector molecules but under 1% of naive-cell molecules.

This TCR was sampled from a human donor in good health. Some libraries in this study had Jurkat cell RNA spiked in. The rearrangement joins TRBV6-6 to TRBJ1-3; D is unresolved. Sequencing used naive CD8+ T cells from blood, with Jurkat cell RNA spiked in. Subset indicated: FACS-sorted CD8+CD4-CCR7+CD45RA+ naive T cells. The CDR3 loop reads CASSYPELTASGNTIYF. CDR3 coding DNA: TGTGCCAGCAGTTACCCGGAGTTGACTGCCTCTGGAAACACCATATATTTT.